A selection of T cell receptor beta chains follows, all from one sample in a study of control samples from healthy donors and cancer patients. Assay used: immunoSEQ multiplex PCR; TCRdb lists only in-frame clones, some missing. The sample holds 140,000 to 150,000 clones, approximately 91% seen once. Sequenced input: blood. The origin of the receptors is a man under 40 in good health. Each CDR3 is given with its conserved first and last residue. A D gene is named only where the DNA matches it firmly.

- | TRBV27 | CATWGRDYNEQFF
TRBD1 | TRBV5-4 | CASRGDSQETQYF
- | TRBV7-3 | CASQGASTDTQYF
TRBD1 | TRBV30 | CAWGTGVRSGNTIYF
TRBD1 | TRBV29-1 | CSVGPGQGGTDTQYF
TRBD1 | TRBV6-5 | CASRRQGENTEAFF
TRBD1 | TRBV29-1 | CSVDRGTGSTGELFF
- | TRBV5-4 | CASSFDGGHGYTF
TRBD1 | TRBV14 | CASSHLRTGADEKLFF
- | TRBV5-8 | CASSSPGRSPAYGYTF
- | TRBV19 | CASSINLAGGFEKLFF
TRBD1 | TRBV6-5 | CASETGTYEQYF
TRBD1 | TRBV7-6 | CASSEDRAPSYEQYF
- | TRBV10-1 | CASSAFGLSEQYF
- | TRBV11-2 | CASSLVPGPYEQYF
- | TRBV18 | CASSPPDSNYGYTF
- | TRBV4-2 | CASSQGIPRGSGQPQHF
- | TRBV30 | CAWSVGGGSEQYF
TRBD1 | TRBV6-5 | CASSYHGTGSYEQYF
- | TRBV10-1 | CASSEGTVLTEAFF
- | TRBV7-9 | CASSRDSLGYTF
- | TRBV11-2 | CASSLDWGSTEAFF
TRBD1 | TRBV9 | CASSSRDRGDYGYTF
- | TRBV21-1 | CASTLGGPSDEQYF
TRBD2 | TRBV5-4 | CASRFGGASYNEQFF
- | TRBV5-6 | CASSLLSFEGNEKLFF
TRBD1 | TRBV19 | CASTDRVITDTQYF
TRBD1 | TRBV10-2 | CASSETGTGGRYGYTF
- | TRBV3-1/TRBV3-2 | CASSQEGGGPYGYTF
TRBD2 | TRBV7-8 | CASSLVAGAYNEQFF
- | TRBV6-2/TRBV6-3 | CASSYGNEKLFF
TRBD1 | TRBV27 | CASSKTGTGGNTIYF
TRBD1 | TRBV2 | CASRRQGNNQPQHF
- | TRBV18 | CASSPRHYGDTEAFF
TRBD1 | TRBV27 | CASSMDRGTQPQHF
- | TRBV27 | CASSLQGDSGANVLTF
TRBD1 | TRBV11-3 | CASSLDSWTGDNSPLHF
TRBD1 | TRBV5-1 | CASSWMPTGAFGDYGYTF
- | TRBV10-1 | CASSEIGNYGYTF
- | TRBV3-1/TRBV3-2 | CASSHNDLPGPGTNTIYF
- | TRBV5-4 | CAARGGTEAFF
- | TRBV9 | CASSVVTGSLTDTQYF
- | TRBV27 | CASSLPGRETQYF
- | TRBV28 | CASARAGYNEQFF
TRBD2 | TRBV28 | CATRTSGFRGSEQYF
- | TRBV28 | CASSPTTDRYYEQYF
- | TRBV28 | CASSLDSLNYGYTF
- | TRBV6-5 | CASSSGHYEQYF
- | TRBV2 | CASTGDSNYGYTF
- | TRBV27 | CASSLFVGNEQFF
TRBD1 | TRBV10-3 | CAISEGRGTYEQYF
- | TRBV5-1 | CASSLKTGHYGYTF
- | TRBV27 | CASSLRGTANGYTF
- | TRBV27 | CASRDGTPYNSPLHF
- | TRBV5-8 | CASSLGNYNEQFF
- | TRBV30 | CAWSPTVYKEKLFF